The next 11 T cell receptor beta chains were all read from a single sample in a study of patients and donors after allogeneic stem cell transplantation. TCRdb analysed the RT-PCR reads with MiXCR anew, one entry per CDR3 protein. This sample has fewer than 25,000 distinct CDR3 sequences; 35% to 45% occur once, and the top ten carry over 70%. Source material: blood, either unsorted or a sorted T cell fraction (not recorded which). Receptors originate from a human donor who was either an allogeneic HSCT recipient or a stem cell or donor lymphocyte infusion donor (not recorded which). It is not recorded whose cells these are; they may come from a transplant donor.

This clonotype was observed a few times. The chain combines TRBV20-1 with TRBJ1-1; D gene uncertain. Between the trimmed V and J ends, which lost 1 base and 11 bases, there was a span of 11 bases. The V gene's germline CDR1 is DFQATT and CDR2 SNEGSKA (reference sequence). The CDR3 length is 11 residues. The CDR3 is CSARGVPMAFF. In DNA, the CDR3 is TGCAGTGCTAGAGGGGTTCCCATGGCTTTCTTT.

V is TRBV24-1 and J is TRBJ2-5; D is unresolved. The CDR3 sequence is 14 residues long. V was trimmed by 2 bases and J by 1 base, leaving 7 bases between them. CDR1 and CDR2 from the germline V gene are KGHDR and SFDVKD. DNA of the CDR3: TGTGCCACCAGTGATTCCGGGTCCCAAGAGACCCAGTACTTC. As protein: CATSDSGSQETQYF.

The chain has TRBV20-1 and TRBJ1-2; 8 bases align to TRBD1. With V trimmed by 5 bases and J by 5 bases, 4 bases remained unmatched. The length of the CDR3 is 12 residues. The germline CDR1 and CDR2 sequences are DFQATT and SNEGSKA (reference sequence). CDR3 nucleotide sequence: TGCAGTGCTCTGGACAGGGTGTATGGCTACACCTTC. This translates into CSALDRVYGYTF.

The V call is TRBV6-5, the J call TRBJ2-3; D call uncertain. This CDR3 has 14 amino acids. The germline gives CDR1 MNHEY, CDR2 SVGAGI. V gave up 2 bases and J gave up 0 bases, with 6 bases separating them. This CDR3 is CASSYGPSTDTQYF. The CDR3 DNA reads TGTGCCAGCAGTTACGGCCCTAGCACAGATACGCAGTATTTT.

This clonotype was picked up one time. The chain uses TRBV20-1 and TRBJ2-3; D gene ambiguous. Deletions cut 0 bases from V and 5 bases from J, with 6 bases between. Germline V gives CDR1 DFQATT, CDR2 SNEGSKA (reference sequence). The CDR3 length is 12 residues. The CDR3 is CSARDPRDTQYF. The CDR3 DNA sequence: TGCAGTGCTAGAGATCCCCGAGATACGCAGTATTTT.

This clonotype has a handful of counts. Written as DNA, the CDR3 is TGCGCCAGCAGCCAAGGGACAGGGACAGATACGCAGTATTTT. It specifies CASSQGTGTDTQYF. The V call is TRBV4-1, the J call TRBJ2-3; TRBD1 matches 8 bases. Germline CDR1 reads MGHRA; CDR2 reads YSYEKL. V lost 1 base and J lost 3; bases outside the gene matches: 0. CDR3 length: 14 amino acids.

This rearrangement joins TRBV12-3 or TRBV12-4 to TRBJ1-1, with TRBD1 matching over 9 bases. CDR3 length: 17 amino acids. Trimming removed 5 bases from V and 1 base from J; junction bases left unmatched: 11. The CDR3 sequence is CASSPGTGMFKNTEAFF. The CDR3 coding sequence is TGTGCCAGCAGTCCCGGGACAGGGATGTTTAAGAACACTGAAGCTTTCTTT.

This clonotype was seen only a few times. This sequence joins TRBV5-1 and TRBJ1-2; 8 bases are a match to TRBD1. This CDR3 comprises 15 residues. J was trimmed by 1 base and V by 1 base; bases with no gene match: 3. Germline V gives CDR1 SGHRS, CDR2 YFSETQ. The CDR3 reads CASSLPDRVNYGYTF. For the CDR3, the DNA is TGCGCCAGCAGCTTGCCGGACAGGGTTAACTATGGCTACACCTTC. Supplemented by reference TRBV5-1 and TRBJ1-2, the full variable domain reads KAGVTQTPRYLIKTRGQQVTLSCSPISGHRSVSWYQQTPGQGLQFLFEYFSETQRNKGNFPGRFSGRQFSNSRSEMNVSTLELGDSALYLCASSLPDRVNYGYTFGSGTRLTVV.

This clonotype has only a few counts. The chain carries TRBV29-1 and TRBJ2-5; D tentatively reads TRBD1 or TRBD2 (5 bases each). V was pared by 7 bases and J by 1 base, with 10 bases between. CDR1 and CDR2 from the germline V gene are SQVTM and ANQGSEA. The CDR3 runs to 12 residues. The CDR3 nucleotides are TGCAGCGGCCGGGGCAGCCAAGAGACCCAGTACTTC. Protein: CSGRGSQETQYF.

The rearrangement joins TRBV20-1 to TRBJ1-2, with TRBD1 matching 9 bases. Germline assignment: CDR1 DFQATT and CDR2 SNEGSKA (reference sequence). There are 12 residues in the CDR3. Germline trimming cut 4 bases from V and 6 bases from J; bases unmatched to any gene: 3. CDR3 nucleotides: TGCAGTGCTACACAGGGGGCGGATGGCTACACCTTC. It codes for CSATQGADGYTF.

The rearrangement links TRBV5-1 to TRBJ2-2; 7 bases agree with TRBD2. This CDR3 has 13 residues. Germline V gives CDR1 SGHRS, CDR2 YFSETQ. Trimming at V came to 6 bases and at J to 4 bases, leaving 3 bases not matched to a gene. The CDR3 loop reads CASTAGVTGELFF. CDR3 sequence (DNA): TGCGCCAGCACCGCGGGGGTCACCGGGGAGCTGTTTTTT.